This T cell receptor (beta chain) was found in a study of blood T cell repertoires in COVID-19. Libraries were prepared by immunoSEQ multiplex PCR; TCRdb keeps only in-frame clonotypes and omits some of them. The sample yields roughly 330,000 clones, about 90% seen once. V shed 0 bases, J shed 2 bases, and the junction held 9 bases outside the gene matches. This CDR3 has 19 residues. Germline CDR1 MGHRA, CDR2 YSYEKL. The chain carries TRBV4-1 and TRBJ1-5; TRBD1 aligns across 11 bases. The clonotype originates from a woman in her twenties or thirties who had recovered from COVID-19. The sample consisted of PBMCs or T cells enriched from blood (not recorded which). CDR3 region: CASSQDPGTGGIGNQPQHF. CDR3 DNA sequence: TGCGCCAGCAGCCAAGACCCCGGGACAGGGGGGATTGGCAATCAGCCCCAGCATTTT.